This T cell receptor beta chain was recorded in a study of radiation and T cells in renal cell carcinoma. Some clones are missing from TCRdb's copy, which holds only in-frame ones; the method was immunoSEQ multiplex PCR. The table has around 64,000 clones, roughly 80% seen once. This clone turned up a few times. The CDR3 loop spans 15 amino acids. Trimming removed 3 bases at V and 3 bases at J, with 14 bases between. Germline CDR1 KGHSH, CDR2 LQKENI. Documented time point: blood 4 weeks post-SBRT, at nephrectomy. Treatment meaning: 15 Gy SBRT to primary tumor, nephrectomy 4 weeks later. The gene calls are TRBV18 and TRBJ1-2; D is undetermined. This sample comprised blood, obtained from a patient whose treatment included radiotherapy and nephrectomy. The TCR originated in a man aged 60 to 69 with renal cell carcinoma. The CDR3 DNA reads TGTGCCAGCTCACCTCGCAACCCCCGGGACTATGGCTACACCTTC. This gives the protein CASSPRNPRDYGYTF.